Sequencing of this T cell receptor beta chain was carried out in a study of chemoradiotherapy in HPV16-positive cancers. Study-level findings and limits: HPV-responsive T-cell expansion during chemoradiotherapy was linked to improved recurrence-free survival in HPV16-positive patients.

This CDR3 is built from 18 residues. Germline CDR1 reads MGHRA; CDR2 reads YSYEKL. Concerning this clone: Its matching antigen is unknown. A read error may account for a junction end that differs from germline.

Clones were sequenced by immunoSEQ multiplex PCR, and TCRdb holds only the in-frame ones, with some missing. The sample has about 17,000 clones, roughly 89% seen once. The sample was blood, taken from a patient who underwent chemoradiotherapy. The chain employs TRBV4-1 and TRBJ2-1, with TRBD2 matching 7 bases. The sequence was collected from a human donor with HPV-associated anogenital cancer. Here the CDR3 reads CASSQYPITGSSGNGQFF. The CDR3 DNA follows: TGCGCCAGCAGCCAATATCCCATCACCGGGTCTAGCGGCAATGGGCAGTTCTTC.